The sequence of this T cell receptor beta chain was determined in a study of T cells in Graves' hyperthyroidism and ophthalmopathy. Amplified regions were TCR beta CDR3 sequences from RNA transcripts. HTBI primers were used for first-round RT-PCR of the TCR CDR3. A single record per CDR3 protein comes from TCRdb applying MiXCR to the multiplex PCR reads. The table records around 400,000 distinct CDR3 sequences, approximately 15% of them present only once. This clonotype occurred many times. A sample of blood taken at first hyperthyroidism diagnosis preceded any ophthalmopathy symptoms. This receptor was obtained from a woman between 18 and 29 years old with Graves' hyperthyroidism that later progressed to Graves' ophthalmopathy. Specimen: blood.

CDR3 amino acids: CASSIGVAVLDTDTQYF. CDR3 bases: TGTGCCAGTAGTATAGGGGTAGCCGTCCTTGACACAGATACGCAGTATTTT. The chain links TRBV19 to TRBJ2-3, with D unresolved. Trimming stripped 1 base from V and 2 bases from J, with 16 bases between. The CDR3 extends over 17 amino acids. Germline V lookup: CDR1 LNHDA, CDR2 SQIVND (reference sequence). Variable domain in full (rest from reference TRBV19 and TRBJ2-3): DGGITQSPKYLFRKEGQNVTLSCEQNLNHDAMYWYRQDPGQGLRLIYYSQIVNDFQKGDIAEGYSVSREKKESFPLTVTSAQKNPTAFYLCASSIGVAVLDTDTQYFGPGTRLTVL.